A selection of T cell receptor beta chains follows, all from one sample in a study of blood T cell repertoires in COVID-19. Assay: immunoSEQ multiplex PCR; the TCRdb copy retains only in-frame clones and omits some. Of 150,000 to 200,000 clones in the sample, around 76% are singletons; the top ten hold around 17%. Sample: PBMCs or T cells enriched from blood (not recorded which). These receptors were taken from a woman in her 50s with acute COVID-19. The CDR3 runs from the conserved cysteine through the conserved F or W. D genes are given only for firm matches. Clone size is not always given. Where it is, it says once, few, many or a class for expanded clones.

D gene,J gene,clone size,V gene,CDR3 DNA,CDR3 protein
-,TRBJ2-1,-,TRBV5-1,TGCGCCAGCTCCTCTAAACGGGGGACTTATTCCTACAATGAGCAGTTCTTC,CASSSKRGTYSYNEQFF
TRBD1,TRBJ1-5,-,TRBV2,TGTGCCAGCAGTGAGAGTTGGGCAGGGGGCGTTCAGCCCCAGCATTTT,CASSESWAGGVQPQHF
-,TRBJ2-3,-,TRBV28,TGTGCCAGCAGTTTGGGGGGGGCCGATACGCAGTATTTT,CASSLGGADTQYF
-,TRBJ1-1,-,TRBV28,TGTGCCAGCAGCTCCACTGGGGCAGCAAACACTGAAGCTTTCTTT,CASSSTGAANTEAFF
-,TRBJ1-2,-,TRBV6-5,TGTGCCAGCAGTTACGGATTACAGGCGTATGGCTACACCTTC,CASSYGLQAYGYTF
TRBD1,TRBJ1-4,-,TRBV18,TGTGCCAGCTCACCTGGACAGGGGTATGAAAAACTGTTTTTT,CASSPGQGYEKLFF
-,TRBJ2-1,-,TRBV3-1/TRBV3-2,TGTGCCAGCAGCCAAGGGAGGGGCGATGAGCAGTTCTTC,CASSQGRGDEQFF
-,TRBJ1-2,-,TRBV28,TGTGCCAGCCAGTCCGGGGGGGGCTATGGCTACACCTTC,CASQSGGGYGYTF
TRBD1,TRBJ1-2,-,TRBV6-5,TGTGCCAGCAGTTCTTGGACAGGTGGAAACTATGGCTACACCTTC,CASSSWTGGNYGYTF
-,TRBJ1-2,-,TRBV9,TGTGCCAGCAGCGTAGCCCAATACGGCTATGGCTACACCTTC,CASSVAQYGYGYTF
-,TRBJ2-1,-,TRBV30,TGTGCCTGGAGCTTAGCAGCTTACAATGAGCAGTTCTTC,CAWSLAAYNEQFF
-,TRBJ2-1,-,TRBV18,TGTGCCAGCTCACAGGGGGTGGGGACCTACAATGAGCAGTTCTTC,CASSQGVGTYNEQFF
-,TRBJ2-5,-,TRBV10-3,TGTGCCATCAGTGATGGTTGGGTAGCCGAACCCCAAGAGACCCAGTACTTC,CAISDGWVAEPQETQYF
TRBD2,TRBJ2-1,-,TRBV28,TGTGCCAGCAGTTTAGCGGGCGGGGGAGGTAATGAGCAGTTCTTC,CASSLAGGGGNEQFF
-,TRBJ2-5,-,TRBV11-2,TGTGCCAGCAGCGATGGGCCCGGAGGGGCCCAGTACTTC,CASSDGPGGAQYF
-,TRBJ2-3,-,TRBV27,TGTGCCAGCCGGGGCACAGATACGCAGTATTTT,CASRGTDTQYF
-,TRBJ1-6,-,TRBV6-5,TGTGCCAGCAGTTACCCGGGGGTTTCACCCCTCCACTTT,CASSYPGVSPLHF
-,TRBJ1-4,-,TRBV5-5,TGTGCCAGCAGCTTGCCTGAAAGCTCCTTTAGAGAAAAACTGTTTTTT,CASSLPESSFREKLFF
TRBD1,TRBJ1-2,-,TRBV6-5,TGTGCCAGCAGTTTAGACAGGGCGGACTATGGCTACACCTTC,CASSLDRADYGYTF
-,TRBJ2-5,-,TRBV21-1,TGTGCCAGCCGGTGGTGCGTGCAAGAGACCCAGTACTTC,CASRWCVQETQYF
TRBD2,TRBJ2-5,few,TRBV28,TGTGCCAGCACTTTGGGACTAGCGGCCCAAGAGACCCAGTACTTC,CASTLGLAAQETQYF
-,TRBJ2-1,-,TRBV6-5,TGTGCCAGCAGTAAGCCTGGGCGGAGGGTCAATGAGCAGTTCTTC,CASSKPGRRVNEQFF
-,TRBJ2-1,few,TRBV19,TGTGCCAGTAGTAGAGTGACAGGTTACAATGAGCAGTTCTTC,CASSRVTGYNEQFF
-,TRBJ1-2,-,TRBV25-1,TGTGCCAGCAGTGAAGTCATAGGGGACTATGGCTACACCTTC,CASSEVIGDYGYTF
-,TRBJ2-2,few,TRBV9,TGTGCCAGCAGCGCCCCTATCAGGGGAAGAGATGACGGGGAGCTGTTTTTT,CASSAPIRGRDDGELFF
TRBD1,TRBJ1-2,-,TRBV14,TGTGCCAGCAGCCAAGGGGACAGTCCACACTATGGCTACACCTTC,CASSQGDSPHYGYTF
TRBD2,TRBJ2-1,-,TRBV9,TGTGCCAGCAGCGTACGGGGGGAGGCCTACAATGAGCAGTTCTTC,CASSVRGEAYNEQFF
TRBD2,TRBJ2-1,few,TRBV6-5,TGTGCCAGCAGTTGGTCCGGGGACTACTACAATGAGCAGTTCTTC,CASSWSGDYYNEQFF
TRBD1,TRBJ1-2,-,TRBV6-5,TGTGCCAGCAGTTCAGGACAGGCTACAACTAACTATGGCTACACCTTC,CASSSGQATTNYGYTF
-,TRBJ2-2,-,TRBV5-1,TGCGCCAGCAGCCCACTATGGACCGGGGAGCTGTTTTTT,CASSPLWTGELFF
TRBD2,TRBJ2-5,-,TRBV28,TGTGCCAGCAGTTCCCCACTATTTCCTAGCGGGGGGGAAGAGACCCAGTACTTC,CASSSPLFPSGGEETQYF
-,TRBJ1-4,once,TRBV28,TGTGCCAGCACGATGACAGAACCTAATGAAAAACTGTTTTTT,CASTMTEPNEKLFF
-,TRBJ2-1,-,TRBV4-1,TGCGCCAGCAGCCTTAGACTCGGAAACAATGAGCAGTTCTTC,CASSLRLGNNEQFF
-,TRBJ2-3,once,TRBV19,TGTGCCAGCCATCCCCGGGGGACAGATACGCAGTATTTT,CASHPRGTDTQYF
-,TRBJ2-5,-,TRBV7-2,TGTGCCAGCAGCTTAGTGCGCGCACTGGGAGGTAGAGAGACCCAGTACTTC,CASSLVRALGGRETQYF
-,TRBJ1-1,-,TRBV4-2,TGTGCCAGCAGCCCCCGGGAGGGAAACACTGAAGCTTTCTTT,CASSPREGNTEAFF
TRBD2,TRBJ2-6,-,TRBV9,TGTGCCAGCAGCGTAGTTGCCAGGGAGGGCCATGCGGCCAACGTCCTGACTTTC,CASSVVAREGHAANVLTF
-,TRBJ2-2,-,TRBV6-5,TGTGCCAGCAGTTACGGAGCGAACACCGGGGAGCTGTTTTTT,CASSYGANTGELFF
TRBD1,TRBJ1-2,-,TRBV2,TGTGCCAGCAGTGCAACAGGGGGGGCTAACTATGGCTACACCTTC,CASSATGGANYGYTF
-,TRBJ2-3,-,TRBV5-1,TGCGCCAGCAGCTGGGCGACAGGAGTACTCACAGATACGCAGTATTTT,CASSWATGVLTDTQYF
TRBD2,TRBJ2-5,-,TRBV9,TGTGCCAGCAGCCCCGACTGGGGGGGAGAGACCCAGTACTTC,CASSPDWGGETQYF
TRBD1,TRBJ1-5,few,TRBV5-8,TGTGCCAGCAGCCGCGACAGGGATCAGCCCCAGCATTTT,CASSRDRDQPQHF
TRBD1,TRBJ2-1,-,TRBV30,TGTGCCTGGAGGGGACAGGGGGCGACCAATGAGCAGTTCTTC,CAWRGQGATNEQFF
-,TRBJ2-2,few,TRBV9,TGTGCCAGCAGTAGGGACAACCAGAACACCGGGGAGCTGTTTTTT,CASSRDNQNTGELFF
-,TRBJ2-1,-,TRBV9,TGTGCCAGCAGCGGCCAGACAGGGCAGTTCTTC,CASSGQTGQFF
-,TRBJ1-2,-,TRBV19,TGTGCCAGTAGTACGCCGGGATTCTATGGCTACACCTTC,CASSTPGFYGYTF
TRBD2,TRBJ2-3,-,TRBV11-3,TGTGCCAGCAGCTTACGAGCGGGGGCCACAGATACGCAGTATTTT,CASSLRAGATDTQYF
TRBD1,TRBJ2-5,few,TRBV10-1,TGCGCCAGCAGTGATTTCCCCGAACGGACAGGGACAGAGACCCAGTACTTC,CASSDFPERTGTETQYF
TRBD1,TRBJ1-4,few,TRBV18,TGTGCCAGCTCTCAACAGGGGGCAGGAACTAATGAAAAACTGTTTTTT,CASSQQGAGTNEKLFF
-,TRBJ1-2,-,TRBV7-2,TGTGCCAGCAGTCCTCAATCGACAGGTCCCTTTGGCTACACCTTC,CASSPQSTGPFGYTF
TRBD1,TRBJ1-1,-,TRBV2,TGTGCCAGCCGGAACAGGGGTACTGAAGCTTTCTTT,CASRNRGTEAFF
-,TRBJ1-1,once,TRBV6-1,TGTGCCAGCAGTGAAAGAAGGGGACTCAACACTGAAGCTTTCTTT,CASSERRGLNTEAFF
-,TRBJ1-1,-,TRBV6-5,TGTGCCAGCAGTTACTCGGGGGGGCTGAGGACTGAAGCTTTCTTT,CASSYSGGLRTEAFF
-,TRBJ1-1,few,TRBV4-3,TGCGCCAGCAGCCAGGAAGACGGGAGCACTGAAGCTTTCTTT,CASSQEDGSTEAFF
-,TRBJ2-1,once,TRBV5-6,TGTGCCAGCAGCCCGCCCGCGGGGGCAGCAGGGGAGCAGTTCTTC,CASSPPAGAAGEQFF
TRBD1,TRBJ1-6,-,TRBV6-5,TGTGCCAGCAGAGCCGGGACAGGGGGGCGGTCACCCCTCCACTTT,CASRAGTGGRSPLHF
-,TRBJ1-2,-,TRBV6-6,TGTGCCAGCAGTTATAAGGGGGATGGTGGCTACACCTTC,CASSYKGDGGYTF
TRBD1,TRBJ1-5,few,TRBV7-2,TGTGCCAGCAGCGTACAGGGGAATCAGCCCCAGCATTTT,CASSVQGNQPQHF